This T cell receptor (beta chain) was sequenced in a study of control samples from healthy donors and cancer patients. The V gene end was trimmed by 4 bases and the J gene end by 5 bases; junction bases not matched to a gene: 13. The germline V gene has CDR1 SGHNT and CDR2 YYREEE (reference sequence). The CDR3 runs 17 residues. Data came from immunoSEQ multiplex PCR; TCRdb stores just in-frame clones and leaves some out. Of 78,000 or so clones listed, 70% to 90% are singletons. This sequence joins TRBV5-4 and TRBJ2-1; the match to TRBD2 covers 9 bases. Sequenced input: blood. The clonotype comes from a woman between 50 and 59 years old in good health. The CDR3 region is CASSPSLGGGGHNEQFF. CDR3 sequence (DNA): TGTGCCAGCAGCCCCTCACTTGGCGGGGGGGGTCACAATGAGCAGTTCTTC.